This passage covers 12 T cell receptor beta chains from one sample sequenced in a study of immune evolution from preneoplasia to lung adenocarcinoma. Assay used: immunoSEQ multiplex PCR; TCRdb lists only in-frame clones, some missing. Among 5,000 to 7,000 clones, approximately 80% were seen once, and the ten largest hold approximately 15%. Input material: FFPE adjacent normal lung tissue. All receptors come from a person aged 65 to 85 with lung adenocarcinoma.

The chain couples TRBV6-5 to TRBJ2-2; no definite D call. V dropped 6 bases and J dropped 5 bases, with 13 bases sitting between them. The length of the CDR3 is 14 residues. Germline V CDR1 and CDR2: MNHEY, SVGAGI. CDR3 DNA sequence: TGTGCCAGCAGCCCCTTGGTGGGTACCGGGGAGCTGTTTTTT. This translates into CASSPLVGTGELFF.

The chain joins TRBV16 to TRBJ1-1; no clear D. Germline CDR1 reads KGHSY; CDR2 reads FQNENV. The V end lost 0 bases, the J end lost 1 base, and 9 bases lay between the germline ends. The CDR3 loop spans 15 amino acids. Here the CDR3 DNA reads TGTGCCAGCAGCCAATCAGCACCAACGAACACTGAAGCTTTCTTT. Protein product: CASSQSAPTNTEAFF.

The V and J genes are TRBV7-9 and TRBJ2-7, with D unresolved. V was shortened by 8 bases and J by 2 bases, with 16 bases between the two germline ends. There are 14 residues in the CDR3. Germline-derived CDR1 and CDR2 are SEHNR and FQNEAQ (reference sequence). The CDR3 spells CASQRASDTYEQYF. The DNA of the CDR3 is TGTGCCAGCCAAAGAGCCTCGGATACCTACGAGCAGTACTTC.

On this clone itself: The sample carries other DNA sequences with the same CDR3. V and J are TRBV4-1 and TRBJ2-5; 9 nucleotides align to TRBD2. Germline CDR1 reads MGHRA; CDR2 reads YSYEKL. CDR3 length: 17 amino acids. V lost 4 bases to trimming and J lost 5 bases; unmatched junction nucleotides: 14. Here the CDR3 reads CASSLYLAGDLSETQYF. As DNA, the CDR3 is TGCGCCAGCAGCCTATACTTAGCGGGGGATCTTAGTGAGACCCAGTACTTC.

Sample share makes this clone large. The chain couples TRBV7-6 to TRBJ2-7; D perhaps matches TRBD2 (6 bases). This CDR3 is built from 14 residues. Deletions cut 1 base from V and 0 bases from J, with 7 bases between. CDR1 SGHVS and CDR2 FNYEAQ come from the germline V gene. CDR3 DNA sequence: TGTGCCAGCAGCTTAGAGGAGGGCTCCTACGAGCAGTACTTC. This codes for CASSLEEGSYEQYF.

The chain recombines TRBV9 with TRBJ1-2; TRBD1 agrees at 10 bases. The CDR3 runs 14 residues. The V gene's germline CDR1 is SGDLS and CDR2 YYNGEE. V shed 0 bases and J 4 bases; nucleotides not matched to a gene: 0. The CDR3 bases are TGTGCCAGCAGCGTAGGGGACAGGGGCTATGGCTACACCTTC. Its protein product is CASSVGDRGYGYTF.

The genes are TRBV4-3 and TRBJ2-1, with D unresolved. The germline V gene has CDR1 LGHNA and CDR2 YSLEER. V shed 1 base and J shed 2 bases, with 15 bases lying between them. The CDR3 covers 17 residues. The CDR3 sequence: CASSQVGRYSAYNEQFF. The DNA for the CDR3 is TGCGCCAGCAGCCAAGTTGGCAGGTATTCTGCCTACAATGAGCAGTTCTTC.

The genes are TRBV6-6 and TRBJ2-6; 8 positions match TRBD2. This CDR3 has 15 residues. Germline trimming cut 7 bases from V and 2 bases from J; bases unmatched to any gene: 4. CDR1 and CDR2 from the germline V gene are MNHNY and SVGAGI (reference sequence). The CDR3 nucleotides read TGTGCCAGCAATGGAGCGGGAGCTGGGGCCAACGTCCTGACTTTC. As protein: CASNGAGAGANVLTF.

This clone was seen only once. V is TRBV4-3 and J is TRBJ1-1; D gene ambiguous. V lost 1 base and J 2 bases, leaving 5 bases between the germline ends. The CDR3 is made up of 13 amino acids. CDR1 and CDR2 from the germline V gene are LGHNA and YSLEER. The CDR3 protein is CASSQAGNTEAFF. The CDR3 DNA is TGCGCCAGCAGCCAAGCAGGAAACACTGAAGCTTTCTTT.

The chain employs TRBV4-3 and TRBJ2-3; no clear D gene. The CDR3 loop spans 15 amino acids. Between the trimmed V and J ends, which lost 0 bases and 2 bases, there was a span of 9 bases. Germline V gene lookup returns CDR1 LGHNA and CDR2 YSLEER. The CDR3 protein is CASSQDKRYTDTQYF. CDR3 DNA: TGCGCCAGCAGCCAAGATAAAAGGTACACAGATACGCAGTATTTT.

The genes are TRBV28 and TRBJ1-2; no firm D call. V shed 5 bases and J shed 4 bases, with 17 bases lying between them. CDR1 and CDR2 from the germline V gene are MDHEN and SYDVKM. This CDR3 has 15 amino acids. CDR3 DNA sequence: TGTGCCAGCAGTCCCGCCGAAGGGCCCCGCTATGGCTACACCTTC. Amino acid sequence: CASSPAEGPRYGYTF.

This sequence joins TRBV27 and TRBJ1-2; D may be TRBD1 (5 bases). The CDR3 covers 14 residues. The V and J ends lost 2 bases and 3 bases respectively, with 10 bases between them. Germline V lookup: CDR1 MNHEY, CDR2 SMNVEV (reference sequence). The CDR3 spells CASSLSWGDYGYTF. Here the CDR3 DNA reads TGTGCCAGCAGTTTAAGTTGGGGCGACTATGGCTACACCTTC.